A single sample gave rise to the 20 T cell receptor beta chains below, sequenced in a study of neurological immune-mediated disorders. Time point meaning: longitudinal time-point 3. TCRdb reprocessed the 5' RACE reads via MiXCR and lists one record per CDR3 protein. The table records more than 100,000 distinct CDR3 sequences, approximately 10% of them present only once. The sequenced sample consisted of PBMCs. These receptors all stem from a female donor with HTLV-1-associated myelopathy (HAM/TSP).

This clonotype has at least ten counts. The V gene is TRBV20-1, the J gene TRBJ2-7; D is perhaps TRBD1 or TRBD2 (5 bases each). Germline CDR1 and CDR2: DFQATT and SNEGSKA (reference sequence). There are 15 residues in the CDR3. The ends were cut back, 5 bases at V and 0 bases at J, with 17 bases in the middle. CDR3: CSAQPPGRGSYEQYF. DNA of the CDR3: TGCAGTGCTCAACCCCCGGGACGCGGCTCCTACGAGCAGTACTTC.

In the case of this clonotype: Given a much more abundant clone one base away, this may be a read error. The CDR3, as DNA: TGTGCCAGCATCACACAACAGGGGAGCGCTGAAGCTTTCTTT. It is translated as CASITQQGSAEAFF. The V call is TRBV7-7, the J call TRBJ1-1; TRBD1 agrees at 7 bases. The CDR3 totals 14 residues. Germline V gene sequence: CDR1 SSHAT, CDR2 FNYEAQ (reference sequence). The J segment lost 6 bases and the V segment lost 7 bases, leaving 11 bases of the junction unmatched. Variable domain in full (rest from reference TRBV7-7 and TRBJ1-1): GAGVSQSPRYKVTKRGQDVTLRCDPISSHATLYWYQQALGQGPEFLTYFNYEAQPDKSGLPSDRFSAERPEGSISTLTIQRTEQRDSAMYRCASITQQGSAEAFFGQGTRLTVV.

In this sample, this clonotype turned up a few times. This chain joins TRBV5-1 and TRBJ2-3; D gene uncertain. CDR3 size: 12 residues. Trimming took 0 bases from V and 5 from J, leaving 4 bases between them. Looked up from germline, CDR1 is SGHRS and CDR2 is YFSETQ. CDR3 loop: CASSLEGDTQYF. The CDR3 nucleotides read TGCGCCAGCAGCTTGGAGGGAGATACGCAGTATTTT. The full variable domain, with the rest looked up from reference TRBV5-1 and TRBJ2-3, is KAGVTQTPRYLIKTRGQQVTLSCSPISGHRSVSWYQQTPGQGLQFLFEYFSETQRNKGNFPGRFSGRQFSNSRSEMNVSTLELGDSALYLCASSLEGDTQYFGPGTRLTVL.

At least ten counts were recorded for this clonotype. The chain links TRBV3-1 to TRBJ2-4; D call uncertain. The germline CDR1 and CDR2 sequences are LGHDT and YNNKEL (reference sequence). The ends were cut back, 0 bases at V and 11 bases at J, with 11 bases in the middle. The CDR3 totals 13 residues. The CDR3 region has the DNA TGTGCCAGCAGCCAAGAAGTTACCCAGGTTCAGTACTTC. Translated, it gives CASSQEVTQVQYF.

There are many counts of this clonotype. The CDR3 DNA follows: TGTGCCAGCAGCGCTTCCGGCGGGGGCTCTGGAAACACCATATATTTT. Residues: CASSASGGGSGNTIYF. The V gene is TRBV7-9, the J gene TRBJ1-3; D is possibly TRBD1 (5 bases). Germline V gives CDR1 SEHNR, CDR2 FQNEAQ (reference sequence). This CDR3 comprises 16 residues. V was shortened by 5 bases and J by 0 bases, with 14 bases between the two germline ends.

Many counts were recorded for this clonotype. The chain couples TRBV12-3 or TRBV12-4 to TRBJ2-3; TRBD2 agrees at 7 bases. The CDR3 totals 15 residues. After removal of 3 bases from V and 1 base from J, the junction contained 4 bases not matched to a gene. The CDR3 nucleotides are TGTGCCAGCAGTTTTTCGGGGGGTCGCACAGATACGCAGTATTTT. Translation gives CASSFSGGRTDTQYF.

This clonotype was picked up many times. The chain employs TRBV9 and TRBJ2-5; tentatively, D is TRBD2 (5 bases). CDR1 SGDLS and CDR2 YYNGEE come from the germline V gene. The CDR3 consists of 13 residues. Trimming shortened V by 4 bases and J by 4 bases, and 11 bases separated the two germline ends. The CDR3 sequence is CASSPSGRETQYF. Here the CDR3 DNA reads TGTGCCAGCAGCCCAAGCGGACGAGAGACCCAGTACTTC.

This chain links TRBV7-8 with TRBJ2-7, with 12 nucleotides matching TRBD1. CDR1 is SGHVS, CDR2 FQNEAQ, per germline. The CDR3 contains 14 residues. Trimming at V came to 5 bases and at J to 7 bases, leaving 6 bases not matched to a gene. This CDR3 reads CASSPGQGAEEQYF. DNA for the CDR3: TGTGCCAGCAGCCCGGGACAGGGGGCTGAGGAGCAGTACTTC.

This clonotype appeared many times. The chain couples TRBV5-1 to TRBJ2-1, with D possibly matching TRBD1 (6 bases). The V end was cut by 1 base, the J end by 6 bases, with 11 bases between. The CDR3 has 14 residues. Germline V lookup: CDR1 SGHRS, CDR2 YFSETQ. CDR3 coding DNA: TGCGCCAGCAGCTTGAGTGTCAGGGGCAATGAGCAGTTCTTC. This translates into CASSLSVRGNEQFF.

This clonotype was counted a few times. The genes are TRBV20-1 and TRBJ2-5; no clear D gene. V lost 3 bases to trimming and J lost 0 bases, with 8 bases between them. CDR3 length equals 13 residues. Per germline, CDR1 DFQATT and CDR2 SNEGSKA (reference sequence). As DNA, the CDR3 is TGCAGTGCTAGTTACTCGTACCAAGAGACCCAGTACTTC. The encoded protein is CSASYSYQETQYF.

Remarks on this clonotype: The conserved phenylalanine or tryptophan normally closing the CDR3 is absent here, so this likely arose from a read error. This chain links TRBV28 with TRBJ2-6; TRBD1 matches 8 bases. The V gene end was trimmed by 5 bases and the J gene end by 8 bases; junction bases not matched to a gene: 20. This CDR3 contains 19 residues. Germline V gene data show CDR1 as MDHEN and CDR2 as SYDVKM. CDR3 sequence reads: CASSPRPWTGRSGSNVLTS. The CDR3 DNA reads TGTGCCAGCAGTCCGCGCCCTTGGACAGGGAGATCCGGGTCCAACGTCCTGACTTCC.

This clonotype was seen repeatedly, ten times or more. V is TRBV5-1 and J is TRBJ2-3, with D maybe TRBD2 (6 bases). V was clipped by 1 base and J by 2 bases, with 11 bases between them. Germline values: CDR1 SGHRS, CDR2 YFSETQ. CDR3 length: 15 residues. The CDR3 here is CASSLTSPATDTQYF. DNA for the CDR3: TGCGCCAGCAGCTTGACTAGCCCGGCCACAGATACGCAGTATTTT.

This clonotype was counted at least ten times. The chain has TRBV5-1 and TRBJ2-3, with 11 bases that match TRBD1. The CDR3 is 17 residues long. Germline lookup yields CDR1 SGHRS and CDR2 YFSETQ. Unmatched junction bases numbered 7, after V lost 4 bases and J lost 0 bases. CDR3 in amino acids: CASSRTGGSGSTDTQYF. The CDR3, as DNA: TGCGCCAGCAGCAGGACAGGGGGCTCTGGCAGCACAGATACGCAGTATTTT.

The table lists this clonotype with many counts. V and J are TRBV20-1 and TRBJ1-1, with a weak D call TRBD1 (5 bases). CDR1 DFQATT and CDR2 SNEGSKA come from the germline V gene (reference sequence). This CDR3 is 14 amino acids long. V was cut by 3 bases and J by 1 base, with 12 bases left in between. The CDR3 sequence: CSARPQGGNTEAFF. The CDR3 bases are TGCAGTGCTAGGCCCCAGGGAGGGAACACTGAAGCTTTCTTT.

In this sample, this clonotype turned up many times. The chain is built from TRBV24-1 and TRBJ2-5, with TRBD1 matching over 9 bases. The CDR3 extends over 15 amino acids. Per germline, CDR1 KGHDR and CDR2 SFDVKD. V lost 4 bases to trimming and J lost 4 bases; unmatched junction nucleotides: 6. The CDR3 region has the DNA TGTGCCACCAGTGACCCGGGACAGGGAGGAGAGACCCAGTACTTC. As protein: CATSDPGQGGETQYF.

This clonotype was seen ten or more times. The chain recombines TRBV6-1 with TRBJ2-5, with D uncertain. Germline V gene sequence: CDR1 MNHNS, CDR2 SASEGT. V was shortened by 4 bases and J by 0 bases, with 6 bases between the two germline ends. The CDR3 covers 13 residues. CDR3 protein: CASSADYQETQYF. CDR3 nucleotides: TGTGCCAGCAGTGCAGATTACCAAGAGACCCAGTACTTC.

This clonotype has at least ten counts. V is TRBV28 and J is TRBJ2-7, with D possibly matching TRBD2 (5 bases). The germline gives CDR1 MDHEN, CDR2 SYDVKM. V lost 6 bases to trimming and J lost 3 bases, with 12 bases between them. This CDR3 has 13 amino acids. CDR3 sequence reads: CASRRTEDYEQYF. CDR3 DNA sequence: TGTGCCAGCAGGAGGACTGAAGACTACGAGCAGTACTTC. Together with reference TRBV28 and TRBJ2-7, the CDR3 gives the full variable domain: DVKVTQSSRYLVKRTGEKVFLECVQDMDHENMFWYRQDPGLGLRLIYFSYDVKMKEKGDIPEGYSVSREKKERFSLILESASTNQTSMYLCASRRTEDYEQYFGPGTRLTVT.

This clonotype was detected ten times or more. This chain connects TRBV21-1 to TRBJ2-7. TRBV21-1 is tagged as a pseudogene. This CDR3 has 16 amino acids. The CDR3 spells CASSPQKVFVSPEQYF. CDR3 bases: TGTGCCAGCAGCCCCCAAAAGGTGTTTGTTTCCCCCGAGCAGTACTTC.

This clonotype was seen ten or more times. The chain carries TRBV5-5 and TRBJ1-5; maybe TRBD1 (5 bases). Germline assignment: CDR1 SGHKS and CDR2 YYEKEE (reference sequence). CDR3 size: 14 residues. The V gene lost 3 bases and the J gene lost 0 bases, with 7 bases spanning the gap. In DNA, the CDR3 is TGTGCCAGCAGCTCGGACACTAGCAATCAGCCCCAGCATTTT. Protein sequence: CASSSDTSNQPQHF.

In its sample, this clonotype was seen many times. The gene calls are TRBV7-2 and TRBJ2-3, with D possibly being TRBD2 (6 bases). Between the trimmed V and J ends, which lost 5 bases and 2 bases, there was a span of 14 bases. Germline-derived CDR1 and CDR2 are SGHTA and FQGNSA. The CDR3 is made up of 15 amino acids. The CDR3 region is CASSPGLLSTDTQYF. The CDR3, as DNA: TGTGCCAGCAGCCCGGGACTTTTATCCACAGATACGCAGTATTTT.